These T cell receptor beta chains were read from a single sample in a study of blood T cell repertoires in COVID-19. Sequencing was performed with immunoSEQ multiplex PCR; in TCRdb, only in-frame clones are kept and a portion is missing. This sample has approximately 390,000 clones, with approximately 86% found just once. Specimen: PBMCs or T cells enriched from blood (not recorded which). Receptors originate from a middle-aged woman with acute COVID-19. CDR3s include the opening cysteine and the closing phenylalanine or tryptophan. D genes are given only for firm matches. A row's size may be missing; if present it is once, few, many or a size class.

J gene: TRBJ2-4; clone size: NA; D gene: NA; V gene: TRBV7-9; CDR3 protein: CASSLVGRHPAKNIQYF; CDR3 DNA: TGTGCCAGCAGCTTAGTGGGTAGACACCCAGCCAAAAACATTCAGTACTTC
J gene: TRBJ2-1; clone size: few; D gene: NA; V gene: TRBV30; CDR3 protein: CAWNQRSDNEQFF; CDR3 DNA: TGTGCCTGGAATCAGCGGTCAGACAATGAGCAGTTCTTC
J gene: TRBJ2-3; clone size: NA; D gene: NA; V gene: TRBV12-5; CDR3 protein: CASGPTGSDTQYF; CDR3 DNA: TGTGCTAGTGGTCCCACAGGGTCAGATACGCAGTATTTT
J gene: TRBJ2-3; clone size: NA; D gene: TRBD2; V gene: TRBV19; CDR3 protein: CASSRAGGSTDTQYF; CDR3 DNA: TGTGCCAGTAGTCGAGCGGGGGGAAGCACAGATACGCAGTATTTT
J gene: TRBJ1-4; clone size: NA; D gene: NA; V gene: TRBV18; CDR3 protein: CASSPPATNEKLFF; CDR3 DNA: TGTGCCAGCTCACCGCCAGCAACTAATGAAAAACTGTTTTTT
J gene: TRBJ1-6; clone size: NA; D gene: NA; V gene: TRBV5-5; CDR3 protein: CASSLGANSPLHF; CDR3 DNA: TGTGCCAGCAGCTTGGGGGCGAATTCACCCCTCCACTTT
J gene: TRBJ2-3; clone size: NA; D gene: TRBD2; V gene: TRBV10-1; CDR3 protein: CASRPGSGGGGTDTQYF; CDR3 DNA: TGCGCCAGCAGACCGGGGAGCGGGGGCGGTGGCACAGATACGCAGTATTTT
J gene: TRBJ1-5; clone size: NA; D gene: TRBD1; V gene: TRBV24-1; CDR3 protein: CATSDSHGTGDHQPQHF; CDR3 DNA: TGTGCCACCAGTGATTCGCACGGGACAGGGGACCATCAGCCCCAGCATTTT
J gene: TRBJ2-2; clone size: few; D gene: TRBD1; V gene: TRBV3-1/TRBV3-2; CDR3 protein: CASSRGTGGPNTGELFF; CDR3 DNA: TGTGCCAGCAGCCGCGGGACAGGGGGGCCGAACACCGGGGAGCTGTTTTTT
J gene: TRBJ1-2; clone size: few; D gene: NA; V gene: TRBV7-9; CDR3 protein: CASSLVEYGYTF; CDR3 DNA: TGTGCCAGCAGCTTAGTAGAATATGGCTACACCTTC
J gene: TRBJ2-2; clone size: NA; D gene: TRBD1; V gene: TRBV11-2; CDR3 protein: CASSSMGQGRAGELFF; CDR3 DNA: TGTGCCAGCAGCTCTATGGGACAGGGTAGGGCCGGGGAGCTGTTTTTT